These 20 T cell receptor beta chains were sequenced from one sample in a study of identical twins. TCRdb recomputed calls from the 5' RACE reads with MiXCR, one row per CDR3 protein. The data contain a few hundred thousand distinct CDR3 sequences, 9.6% of them singletons. The sample was also linked to a second study, of yellow fever vaccine responses in identical twins.

The sequenced material came from PBMCs. The receptors were gathered from a woman aged 18-29 years in good health.

The genes are TRBV12-3 or TRBV12-4 and TRBJ1-1; D is perhaps TRBD1 (5 bases). CDR3 length: 14 amino acids. V was shortened by 2 bases and J by 3 bases, with 10 bases between the two germline ends. In DNA form, the CDR3 reads TGTGCCAGCAGTTTACAGGGAGAGTACACTGAAGCTTTCTTT. Its protein product is CASSLQGEYTEAFF.

This clonotype was counted at least ten times. This chain connects TRBV7-2 to TRBJ1-1, with D unresolved. CDR3 length equals 12 residues. The V end lost 5 bases, the J end lost 7 bases, and 11 bases lay between the germline ends. Germline CDR1 reads SGHTA; CDR2 reads FQGNSA. The CDR3 DNA sequence: TGTGCCAGCAGCCTAGGACGAAATGAAGCTTTCTTT. It codes for CASSLGRNEAFF.

The J gene is TRBJ2-5, the V gene TRBV14, with 7 bases lining up with TRBD1. Germline CDR1 reads SGHDN; CDR2 reads FVKESK. The CDR3 consists of 15 residues. J lost 4 bases, V lost 2 bases, and 7 bases had no gene match. The DNA of the CDR3 is TGTGCCAGCAGCCAACAGACAGGGTTCAGAGAGACCCAGTACTTC. It is translated as CASSQQTGFRETQYF.

This clonotype has more than one count but fewer than ten. V and J are TRBV7-9 and TRBJ2-1; the match to TRBD2 covers 8 bases. The germline CDR1 and CDR2 sequences are SEHNR and FQNEAQ (reference sequence). CDR3 size: 13 residues. V trimming: 3 bases; J trimming: 9 bases; junction bases outside the gene matches: 4. CDR3 sequence: CASSFGAGGEQFF. The CDR3 DNA follows: TGTGCCAGCAGCTTCGGGGCGGGGGGTGAGCAGTTCTTC.

This chain connects TRBV5-1 to TRBJ2-7, with 9 bases identical to TRBD1. CDR1 and CDR2 (germline): SGHRS, YFSETQ. The V and J ends lost 4 bases and 5 bases, in that order; junction bases with no gene match: 10. This CDR3 spans 15 amino acids. CDR3 bases: TGCGCCAGCAGCGGAGATGGACAGGGGCGACACGAGCAGTACTTC. Amino acids: CASSGDGQGRHEQYF.

V usage is TRBV6-1 and J usage is TRBJ1-6; 7 bases fit TRBD1. V dropped 2 bases and J dropped 10; count of bases not matched to a gene: 8. Germline V lookup: CDR1 MNHNS, CDR2 SASEGT. CDR3 length equals 15 residues. The CDR3 nucleotides are TGTGCCAGCAGTGAAAATATGGACAGGATCTCACCCCTCCACTTT. Its translation is CASSENMDRISPLHF.

This clonotype has a handful of counts. V gene TRBV3-1 combines with J gene TRBJ2-7; 10 bases line up with TRBD2. V dropped 1 base and J dropped 5; count of bases not matched to a gene: 5. Germline V gene lookup returns CDR1 LGHDT and CDR2 YNNKEL (reference sequence). The length of the CDR3 is 15 residues. CDR3 sequence: CASSQGLAGVDEQYF. CDR3 nucleotide sequence: TGTGCCAGCAGCCAAGGGCTAGCGGGGGTGGACGAGCAGTACTTC.

This clonotype has only a few counts. The rearrangement joins TRBV7-2 to TRBJ2-3; D is unresolved. Germline lookup yields CDR1 SGHTA and CDR2 FQGNSA. There are 15 residues in the CDR3. V lost 1 base to trimming and J lost 4 bases, with 12 bases between them. CDR3 loop: CASSLVTVGADTQYF. The CDR3 nucleotides read TGTGCCAGCAGCTTAGTAACAGTTGGTGCAGATACGCAGTATTTT.

The rearrangement uses TRBV28 and TRBJ2-7; D possibly uses TRBD1 or TRBD2 (5 bases each). V was pared by 6 bases and J by 1 base, with 16 bases between. CDR3 length equals 15 residues. Germline V gene sequence: CDR1 MDHEN, CDR2 SYDVKM. The CDR3 region has the DNA TGTGCCAGCAGGTCCGGGACCAAGGCGTCCTACGAGCAGTACTTC. This gives the protein CASRSGTKASYEQYF.

This clonotype was seen at least ten times. V usage is TRBV6-5 and J usage is TRBJ1-1; D uncertain. From germline, CDR1 is MNHEY and CDR2 SVGAGI. The CDR3 has 15 residues. Trimming pared 0 bases from V and 4 bases from J, leaving 12 bases between. CDR3 sequence reads: CASSYSRTRTTEAFF. DNA for the CDR3: TGTGCCAGCAGTTACTCGAGGACTCGAACCACTGAAGCTTTCTTT.

This clonotype was recorded a few times. A much larger clone is a single base away; this may be a read error. The chain joins TRBV20-1 to TRBJ2-3, with unresolved D. CDR1 is DFQATT, CDR2 SNEGSKA, per germline (reference sequence). The CDR3 is 13 residues long. V lost 4 bases, J lost 5 bases, and 13 bases lay in between. CDR3 region: CSAMVPTRDTQYF. The CDR3 DNA reads TGCAGTGCTATGGTCCCTACAAGAGATACGCAGTATTTT.

Remarks on this clonotype: The junction departs from the called germline gene at one end, perhaps through a read error. In nucleotides, the CDR3 is TGTGCCAGCAGCTCAAGACTCGTCCAAGAGGCCCAGTACTTC. It codes for CASSSRLVQEAQYF. J is TRBJ2-5 and V is TRBV7-2; D ambiguous. The CDR3 totals 14 residues. Germline values: CDR1 SGHTA, CDR2 FQGNSA.

This clonotype was observed at least ten times. The chain couples TRBV25-1 to TRBJ2-7; D not resolved. The germline CDR1 and CDR2 sequences are MGHDK and SYGVNS. V was shortened by 5 bases and J by 2 bases, with 13 bases between the two germline ends. The CDR3 sequence is 14 residues long. The CDR3 nucleotides read TGTGCCAGCAGTTACGGGCCGGGTCCCTACGAGCAGTACTTC. Translating it yields CASSYGPGPYEQYF.

In its sample, this clonotype was seen many times. The V gene is TRBV18, the J gene TRBJ2-5; the D is unclear. Germline V lookup: CDR1 KGHSH, CDR2 LQKENI. Trimming removed 2 bases at V and 1 base at J, with 5 bases between. CDR3 length: 13 residues. DNA for the CDR3: TGTGCCAGCTCACCATACAGCCAAGAGACCCAGTACTTC. It yields the protein CASSPYSQETQYF. Complete variable domain (other parts from reference TRBV18 and TRBJ2-5): NAGVMQNPRHLVRRRGQEARLRCSPMKGHSHVYWYRQLPEEGLKFMVYLQKENIIDESGMPKERFSAEFPKEGPSILRIQQVVRGDSAAYFCASSPYSQETQYFGPGTRLLVL.

The genes are TRBV20-1 and TRBJ1-2; D is unclear. Germline V CDR1 and CDR2: DFQATT, SNEGSKA (reference sequence). The CDR3 spans 14 residues. Trimming shortened V by 6 bases and J by 0 bases, and 14 bases separated the two germline ends. The CDR3 region is CSAPSGSANYGYTF. The CDR3 DNA follows: TGCAGTGCCCCCTCGGGCAGCGCTAACTATGGCTACACCTTC.

The V gene is TRBV20-1, the J gene TRBJ2-1; 9 bases fit TRBD1. This CDR3 is built from 15 residues. Per germline, CDR1 DFQATT and CDR2 SNEGSKA (reference sequence). V gave up 0 bases and J gave up 6 bases; unmatched junction bases: 6. The CDR3 sequence is CSARDVQGAGNEQFF. The CDR3 DNA sequence: TGCAGTGCTAGAGACGTACAGGGGGCGGGCAATGAGCAGTTCTTC.

This clonotype was picked up many times. This chain joins TRBV7-2 and TRBJ1-1; D is perhaps TRBD1 (5 bases). Trimming shortened V by 5 bases and J by 11 bases, and 24 bases separated the two germline ends. The germline V gene encodes CDR1 SGHTA and CDR2 FQGNSA. The CDR3 spans 15 residues. CDR3 in amino acids: CASSRGMGQDFTAFF. The CDR3 region has the DNA TGTGCCAGCAGCCGGGGCATGGGGCAAGATTTTACGGCTTTCTTT.

The rearrangement uses TRBV7-9 and TRBJ2-4; 7 bases align to TRBD1. Per the germline V gene, CDR1 is SEHNR and CDR2 is FQNEAQ (reference sequence). This CDR3 is built from 15 residues. The V gene end was trimmed by 1 base and the J gene end by 8 bases; junction bases not matched to a gene: 8. In DNA form, the CDR3 reads TGTGCCAGCAGCTTAGGAGGGGGCGCAGGGGACATTCAGTACTTC. Its translation: CASSLGGGAGDIQYF.

This clonotype was found once. The V gene is TRBV5-1, the J gene TRBJ1-4; D remains ambiguous. Between the trimmed V and J ends, which lost 4 bases and 5 bases, there was a span of 12 bases. Per germline, CDR1 SGHRS and CDR2 YFSETQ. This CDR3 comprises 14 residues. As DNA, the CDR3 is TGCGCCAGCAGCCCCGGGAAGACAAATGAAAAACTGTTTTTT. It encodes CASSPGKTNEKLFF.

In this sample, this clonotype turned up a few times. The chain joins TRBV20-1 to TRBJ2-7, with 7 bases aligning to TRBD1. CDR3 size: 14 residues. The J segment lost 6 bases and the V segment lost 2 bases, leaving 10 bases of the junction unmatched. The germline V gene encodes CDR1 DFQATT and CDR2 SNEGSKA (reference sequence). CDR3 DNA sequence: TGCAGTGCTAGACCCCCGACAGGGCTTGGCGAGCAGTACTTC. Its protein is CSARPPTGLGEQYF.